The clone carrying this TCR beta chain was observed a few times. Its antigen is currently unknown. This record belongs to a study of T-cell reconstitution after alpha-beta-depleted transplantation in children. Trimming removed 3 bases at V and 6 bases at J, with 7 bases between. The germline V gene encodes CDR1 DFQATT and CDR2 SNEGSKA (reference sequence). The CDR3 covers 11 residues. Using unique molecular identifiers, the investigators prepared the TCRbeta library. TCRdb processed the PCR reads anew with MiXCR; each CDR3 protein has one entry. This table has some 300,000 distinct CDR3 sequences, about 7.3% appearing once. Study findings and constraints: After one year, T-cell counts and TCRbeta diversity mostly came from new T cells. Certain patients had high TCRbeta diversity at day 60, and it came from recipient T cells and thymic progenitors that survived. Expanded graft clones numbering several hundred reportedly gave rise to alpha-beta T cells about two months after transplant.

The V and J genes are TRBV20-1 and TRBJ2-3; D might be TRBD1 (5 bases). The sequencing used peripheral blood, collected 360 days after TCRalphabeta/CD19-depleted stem cell transplant. This TCR was sampled from a female patient between 2 and 10 years old who had a stem cell transplant for Fanconi anemia, so the T cells may come from the graft donor. CDR3 coding DNA: TGCAGTGCTAGTAACAGGGATACGCAGTATTTT. It translates to CSASNRDTQYF.